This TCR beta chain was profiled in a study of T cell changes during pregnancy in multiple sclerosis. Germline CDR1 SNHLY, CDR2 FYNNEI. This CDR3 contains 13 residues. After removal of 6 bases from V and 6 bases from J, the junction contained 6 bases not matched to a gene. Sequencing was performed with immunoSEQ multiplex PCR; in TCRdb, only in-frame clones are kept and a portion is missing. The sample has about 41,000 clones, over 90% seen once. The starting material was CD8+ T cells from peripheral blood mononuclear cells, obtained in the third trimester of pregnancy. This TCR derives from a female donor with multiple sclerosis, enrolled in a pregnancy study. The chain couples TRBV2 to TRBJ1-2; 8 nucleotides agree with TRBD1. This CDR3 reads CASREGQADGYTF. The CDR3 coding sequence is TGTGCCAGCAGGGAGGGACAGGCCGATGGCTACACCTTC.